This T cell receptor beta chain comes out of a study of T cell responses to AZD1222 COVID-19 vaccine. Findings and limits, study-wide: Only six or seven AZD1222 recipients were seropositive at baseline.

Trimming stripped 2 bases from V and 7 bases from J, with 12 bases between. Germline V gene lookup returns CDR1 LNHDA and CDR2 SQIVND (reference sequence). This CDR3 is 14 amino acids long. Libraries were prepared by immunoSEQ multiplex PCR; TCRdb keeps only in-frame clonotypes and omits some of them. The sample records 100,000 to 150,000 clones, approximately 90% being singletons. The table lists this clone with a count of one. Antigen: not known. The sample in question was peripheral blood, obtained on day 0 of AZD1222 vaccination. The source is an adult in good health. This chain uses TRBV19 with TRBJ1-5, with D uncertain. CDR3 loop: CASSILGSGQPQHF. The CDR3 bases are TGTGCCAGTAGTATACTAGGGTCTGGGCAGCCCCAGCATTTT.